Here is one T cell receptor beta chain with its context. These data are taken from a study of blood T cell repertoires in COVID-19. On the study more broadly: Acute and convalescent COVID-19 specimens originated in the United States, Italy and Spain. The cDNA or gDNA used as material had been derived from T cells, B-cell-depleted T cells, or PBMCs.

Under the authors' procedure: Amplification with reference gene primers provided the estimates of nucleated cell counts. Generated by immunoSEQ multiplex PCR, the TCRdb table keeps only in-frame clones and is missing some. The V and J calls and clone size come from that table; D and trimming were worked out from the DNA. The data show around 84,000 clones, with approximately 80% seen just once and about 20% held by the top ten. V trimming: 2 bases; J trimming: 4 bases; junction bases outside the gene matches: 8. The CDR3 spans 16 residues. Per germline, CDR1 SGDLS and CDR2 YYNGEE. The V and J genes are TRBV9 and TRBJ2-5; 10 bases agree with TRBD1. Sequencing was carried out using peripheral blood. This receptor was taken from a man at least 80 years old with active or convalescent COVID-19. DNA for the CDR3: TGTGCCAGCAGCGTCAATACCGGGACAGGGGCAGAGACCCAGTACTTC. Encoded protein: CASSVNTGTGAETQYF.